Below are 10 T cell receptor beta chains sequenced from a single sample in a study of control samples from healthy donors and cancer patients. Method: immunoSEQ multiplex PCR; TCRdb's copy keeps in-frame clones and lacks some. The repertoire holds around 53,000 clones, with 87% as singletons. Sequencing was done on a sample of PBMCs. These receptors all stem from a man between 60 and 75 years old with head and neck cancer.

This sequence joins TRBV13 and TRBJ2-4, with D perhaps TRBD1 (5 bases). Germline CDR1 and CDR2: PRHDT and FYEKMQ (reference sequence). This CDR3 is built from 13 residues. Trimming shortened V by 0 bases and J by 7 bases, and 7 bases separated the two germline ends. CDR3 amino acids: CASSLGRQNIQYF. Written as DNA, the CDR3 is TGTGCCAGCAGCTTAGGCCGACAGAACATTCAGTACTTC. Complete variable domain (other parts from reference TRBV13 and TRBJ2-4): AAGVIQSPRHLIKEKRETATLKCYPIPRHDTVYWYQQGPGQDPQFLISFYEKMQSDKGSIPDRFSAQQFSDYHSELNMSSLELGDSALYFCASSLGRQNIQYFGAGTRLSVL.

The genes are TRBV7-9 and TRBJ1-4; D call uncertain. The germline CDR1 and CDR2 sequences are SEHNR and FQNEAQ (reference sequence). Between the trimmed V and J ends, which lost 5 bases and 3 bases, there was a span of 10 bases. This CDR3 comprises 14 residues. As DNA, the CDR3 is TGTGCCAGCAGCAAAGGGAGTCCTAATGAAAAACTGTTTTTT. It yields the protein CASSKGSPNEKLFF.

This clone was counted a single time. This chain uses TRBV28 with TRBJ2-6; unclear D gene. CDR3 length: 15 amino acids. Trimming left V 3 bases short and J 0 bases short, with 6 bases between. Germline V gives CDR1 MDHEN, CDR2 SYDVKM. The DNA for the CDR3 is TGTGCCAGCAGTTTCAGCCTCTCTGGGGCCAACGTCCTGACTTTC. Translation gives CASSFSLSGANVLTF.

The chain is built from TRBV7-9 and TRBJ2-3; D is perhaps TRBD1 or TRBD2 (5 bases each). Germline CDR1 is SEHNR and CDR2 is FQNEAQ (reference sequence). This CDR3 is built from 17 residues. V was pared by 2 bases and J by 4 bases, with 19 bases between. The CDR3 loop reads CASSLITEGIGSDTQYF. DNA for the CDR3: TGTGCCAGCAGCTTAATAACTGAGGGGATCGGCTCAGATACGCAGTATTTT.

The chain carries TRBV5-6 and TRBJ2-2; a possible D gene is TRBD2 (6 bases). V gave up 0 bases and J gave up 6 bases, with 9 bases separating them. Germline V gene data show CDR1 as SGHDT and CDR2 as YYEEEE. CDR3 length: 14 amino acids. Here the CDR3 reads CASSLGGVPGELFF. The CDR3, as DNA: TGTGCCAGCAGCTTGGGGGGGGTCCCCGGGGAGCTGTTTTTT.

The V gene is TRBV4-3, the J gene TRBJ2-1; the match to TRBD2 covers 12 bases. The CDR3 is made up of 17 amino acids. J gave up 4 bases and V 4 bases, and 8 bases lay outside the gene matches. Germline-derived CDR1 and CDR2 are LGHNA and YSLEER. This chain's CDR3 is CASSRLLAGGGYNEQFF. The CDR3 DNA follows: TGCGCCAGCAGCCGCCTACTAGCGGGGGGCGGGTACAATGAGCAGTTCTTC.

The chain is built from TRBV5-1 and TRBJ1-3; a weak D match, TRBD1 (6 bases). This CDR3 region has 16 residues. CDR1 and CDR2 from the germline V gene are SGHRS and YFSETQ. V dropped 4 bases and J dropped 0 bases, with 14 bases sitting between them. CDR3 bases: TGCGCCAGCAGCCTACAGGGCGAGAGCTCTGGAAACACCATATATTTT. It translates to CASSLQGESSGNTIYF.

V and J are TRBV18 and TRBJ1-1, with a possible D match to TRBD1 (5 bases). Germline CDR1 KGHSH, CDR2 LQKENI. V was cut by 6 bases and J by 4 bases, with 9 bases left in between. The CDR3 sequence is 12 residues long. Written as DNA, the CDR3 is TGTGCCAGCTCCGGGGACGGCACTGAAGCTTTCTTT. Translation: CASSGDGTEAFF.

The chain employs TRBV7-9 and TRBJ2-6, with TRBD1 identical over 9 bases. The CDR3 loop spans 18 amino acids. Germline V gene data show CDR1 as SEHNR and CDR2 as FQNEAQ (reference sequence). V shed 8 bases and J 4 bases; nucleotides not matched to a gene: 15. CDR3 bases: TGTGCCAGCGCCGGGACAGGGTTCGGTCGTTCGGGGGCCAACGTCCTGACTTTC. Protein product: CASAGTGFGRSGANVLTF.

This clone was seen a single time. Other DNA sequences within the sample encode an identical CDR3. The chain joins TRBV3-1 (or the pseudogene TRBV3-2) to TRBJ1-5; tentative D call: TRBD1 (5 bases). V was cut by 4 bases and J by 4 bases, with 11 bases left in between. The CDR3 consists of 14 residues. The V gene's germline CDR1 is LGHDT and CDR2 YNNKEL (reference sequence). The CDR3 reads CASSPRGGNQPQHF. The CDR3 DNA reads as TGTGCCAGCAGCCCTCGGGGGGGGAATCAGCCCCAGCATTTT.